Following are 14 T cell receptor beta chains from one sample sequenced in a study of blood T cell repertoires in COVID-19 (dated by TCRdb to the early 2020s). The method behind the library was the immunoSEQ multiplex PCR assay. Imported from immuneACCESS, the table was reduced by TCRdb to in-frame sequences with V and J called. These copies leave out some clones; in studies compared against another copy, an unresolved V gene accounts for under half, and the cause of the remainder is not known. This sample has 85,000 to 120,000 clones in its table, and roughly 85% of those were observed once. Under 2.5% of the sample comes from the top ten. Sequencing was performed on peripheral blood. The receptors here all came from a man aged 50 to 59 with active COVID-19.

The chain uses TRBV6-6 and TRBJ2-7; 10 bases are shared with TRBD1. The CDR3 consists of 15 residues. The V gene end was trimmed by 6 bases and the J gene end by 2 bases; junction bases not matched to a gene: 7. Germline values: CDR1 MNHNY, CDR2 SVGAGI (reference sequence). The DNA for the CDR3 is TGTGCCAGCAGAACAACCGGGACAGGGGCCTACGAGCAGTACTTC. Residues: CASRTTGTGAYEQYF.

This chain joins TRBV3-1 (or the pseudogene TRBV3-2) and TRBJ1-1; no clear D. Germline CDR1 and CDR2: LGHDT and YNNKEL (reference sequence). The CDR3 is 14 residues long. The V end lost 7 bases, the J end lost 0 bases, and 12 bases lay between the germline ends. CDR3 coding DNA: TGTGCCAGCACCCCGACACAGATGAACACTGAAGCTTTCTTT. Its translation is CASTPTQMNTEAFF.

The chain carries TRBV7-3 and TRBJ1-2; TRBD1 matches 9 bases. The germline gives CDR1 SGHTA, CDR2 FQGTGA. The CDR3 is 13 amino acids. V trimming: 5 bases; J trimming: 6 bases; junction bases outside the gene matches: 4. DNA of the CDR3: TGTGCCAGCAGCCCGACAGGGGGTAATGGCTACACCTTC. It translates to CASSPTGGNGYTF.

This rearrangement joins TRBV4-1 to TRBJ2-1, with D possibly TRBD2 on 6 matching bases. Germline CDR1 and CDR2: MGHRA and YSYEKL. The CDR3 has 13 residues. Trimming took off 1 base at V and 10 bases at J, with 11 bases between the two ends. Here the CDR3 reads CASSQVLGLEQFF. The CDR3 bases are TGCGCCAGCAGCCAAGTATTAGGACTAGAGCAGTTCTTC.

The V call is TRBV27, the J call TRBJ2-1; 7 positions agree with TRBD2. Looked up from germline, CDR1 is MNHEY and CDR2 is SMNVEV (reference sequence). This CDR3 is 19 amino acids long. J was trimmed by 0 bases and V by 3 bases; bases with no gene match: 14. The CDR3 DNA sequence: TGTGCCAGCAGTTTTAGAACCAGTGCTAAGCGGGGCTCCTACAATGAGCAGTTCTTC. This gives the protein CASSFRTSAKRGSYNEQFF.

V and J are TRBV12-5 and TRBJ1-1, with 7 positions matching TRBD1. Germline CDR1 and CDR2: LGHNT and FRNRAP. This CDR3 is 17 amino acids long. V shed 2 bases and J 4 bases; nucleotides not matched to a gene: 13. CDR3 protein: CASGLNPSQTGPTEAFF. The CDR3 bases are TGTGCTAGTGGTTTGAATCCATCTCAGACAGGGCCCACTGAAGCTTTCTTT.

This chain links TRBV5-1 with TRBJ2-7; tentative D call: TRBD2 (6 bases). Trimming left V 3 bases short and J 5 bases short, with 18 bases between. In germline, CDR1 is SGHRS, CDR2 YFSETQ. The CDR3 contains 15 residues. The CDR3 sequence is CASSWGELLRNEQYF. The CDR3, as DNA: TGCGCCAGCAGCTGGGGGGAACTGCTTCGAAACGAGCAGTACTTC.

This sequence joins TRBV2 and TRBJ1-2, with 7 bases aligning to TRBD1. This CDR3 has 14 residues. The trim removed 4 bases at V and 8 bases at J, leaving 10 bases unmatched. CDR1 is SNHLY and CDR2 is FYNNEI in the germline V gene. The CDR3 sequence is CASSGRSGGGGYTF. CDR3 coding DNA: TGTGCCAGCAGTGGCCGATCAGGGGGTGGCGGCTACACCTTC.

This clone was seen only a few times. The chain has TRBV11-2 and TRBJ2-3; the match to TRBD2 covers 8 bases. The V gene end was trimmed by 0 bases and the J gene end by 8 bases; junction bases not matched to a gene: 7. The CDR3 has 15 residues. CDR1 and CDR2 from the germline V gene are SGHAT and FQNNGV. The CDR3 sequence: CASSLDTGGLGTQYF. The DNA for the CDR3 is TGTGCCAGCAGCTTAGATACGGGGGGGCTGGGTACGCAGTATTTT.

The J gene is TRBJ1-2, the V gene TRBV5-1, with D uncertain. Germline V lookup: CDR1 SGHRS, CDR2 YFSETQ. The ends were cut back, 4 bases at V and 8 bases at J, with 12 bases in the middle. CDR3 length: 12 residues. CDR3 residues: CASSTETGGYTF. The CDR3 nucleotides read TGCGCCAGCAGCACCGAGACTGGCGGCTACACCTTC.

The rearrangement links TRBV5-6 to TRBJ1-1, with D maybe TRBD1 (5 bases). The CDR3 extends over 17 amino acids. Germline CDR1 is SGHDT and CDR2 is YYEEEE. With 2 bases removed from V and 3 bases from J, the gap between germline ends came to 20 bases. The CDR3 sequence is CASSFLNLGTVDTEAFF. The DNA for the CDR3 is TGTGCCAGCAGCTTTTTAAATTTGGGGACTGTGGACACTGAAGCTTTCTTT.

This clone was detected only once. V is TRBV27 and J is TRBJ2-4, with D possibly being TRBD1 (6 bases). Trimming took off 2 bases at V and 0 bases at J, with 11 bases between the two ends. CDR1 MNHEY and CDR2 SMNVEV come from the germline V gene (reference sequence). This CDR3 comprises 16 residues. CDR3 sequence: CASSLTWTAAKNIQYF. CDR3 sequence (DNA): TGTGCCAGCAGTTTAACATGGACAGCAGCCAAAAACATTCAGTACTTC.

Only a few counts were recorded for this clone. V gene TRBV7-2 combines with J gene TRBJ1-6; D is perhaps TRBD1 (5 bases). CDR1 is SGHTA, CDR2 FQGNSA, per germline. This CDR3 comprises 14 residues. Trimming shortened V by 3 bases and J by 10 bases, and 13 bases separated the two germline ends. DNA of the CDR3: TGTGCCAGCAGCTTGGCGGGGGGAGCCTCACCCCTCCACTTT. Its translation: CASSLAGGASPLHF.

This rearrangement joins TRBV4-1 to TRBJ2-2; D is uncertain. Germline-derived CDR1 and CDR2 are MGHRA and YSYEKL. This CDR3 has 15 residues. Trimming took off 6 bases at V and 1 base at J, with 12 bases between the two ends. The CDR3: CASRAGPLNTGELFF. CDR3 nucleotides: TGCGCCAGCAGGGCAGGCCCTCTGAACACCGGGGAGCTGTTTTTT.